The entry that follows covers one TCR beta chain sequence. This sample is part of a study of PD-1 blockade in mismatch repair-deficient tumors. CDR1 SGHAT and CDR2 FQNNGV come from the germline V gene. This CDR3 is 15 amino acids long. V lost 0 bases and J lost 5, with 13 bases in between. TCRdb's copy holds only in-frame clones and misses some; the assay was immunoSEQ multiplex PCR. The data contain some 48,000 clones, approximately 80% of them singletons. J is TRBJ1-2 and V is TRBV11-2; the D gene is possibly TRBD1 (5 bases). The source was PBMCs, collected before pembrolizumab treatment. The sequence derives from an adult with mismatch repair-deficient cancer. The CDR3 nucleotides are TGTGCCAGCAGCTTAGAAGGAGGGGCGTTGTATGGCTACACCTTC. It encodes CASSLEGGALYGYTF.